Listed below are T cell receptor beta chains from one sample, sequenced in a study of T-cell memory formation after mild COVID-19. TCRdb ran MiXCR on the 5' RACE reads and lists one entry per CDR3 protein. Found here are more than 80,000 distinct CDR3 sequences, around an eighth of them singletons; the top ten hold about 27%. Sequenced input: PBMCs or a T cell subset sorted from them (not recorded which). These receptors were obtained from an adult woman who had mild COVID-19 (a few samples of this study predate the infection). Cell type and time point are not known. The CDR3 runs from the conserved cysteine through the conserved F or W. D genes are given only for firm matches. For some rows the clone size is stated as once, few or many, or as a class when expanded; others skip it.

d_call	v_call	j_call	clone_size	cdr3_aa	cdr3_nt
TRBD1	TRBV5-5	TRBJ2-1	few	CASSLDGDSYYNEQFF	TGTGCCAGCAGCTTGGATGGGGACAGCTACTACAATGAGCAGTTCTTC
.	TRBV4-3	TRBJ2-6	.	CASSQDHTSGANVLTF	TGCGCCAGCAGCCAAGATCACACATCTGGGGCCAACGTCCTGACTTTC
.	TRBV21-1	TRBJ2-7	few	CASSKPRLDTSYEQYF	TGTGCCAGCAGCAAACCCCGCCTGGACACCTCCTACGAGCAGTACTTC
.	TRBV9	TRBJ2-6	.	CASSVGIKGSGANVLTF	TGTGCCAGCAGCGTAGGCATCAAGGGCTCTGGGGCCAACGTCCTGACTTTC
.	TRBV7-9	TRBJ2-7	.	CASSSGRAYEQYF	TGTGCCAGCAGCTCCGGTCGGGCCTACGAGCAGTACTTC
TRBD2	TRBV20-1	TRBJ2-1	few	CSARDPPLAGVRMNEQFF	TGCAGTGCTAGAGATCCCCCCTTAGCGGGAGTAAGGATGAATGAGCAGTTCTTC
TRBD2	TRBV6-2/TRBV6-3	TRBJ2-7	few	CASSTSGRTFINF	TGTGCCAGCAGTACTAGCGGGAGAACCTTCATTAACTTC
.	TRBV19	TRBJ1-1	once	CASSIDMREAFF	TGTGCCAGTAGTATAGATATGCGTGAAGCTTTCTTT
TRBD1	TRBV7-6	TRBJ2-3	.	CVSSSGQRLDTQYF	TGTGTCAGCAGCTCGGGACAGCGGCTAGATACGCAGTATTTT
.	TRBV5-1	TRBJ2-7	few	CASSLVSPGHFYEQYF	TGCGCCAGCAGCTTGGTATCCCCGGGACATTTCTACGAGCAGTACTTC
TRBD2	TRBV7-6	TRBJ2-2	.	CASSYGEGGELFF	TGTGCCAGCAGTTATGGGGAGGGCGGGGAGCTGTTTTTT
.	TRBV4-1	TRBJ1-2	.	CASSQSRTDYGYTF	TGCGCCAGCAGCCAATCTAGGACAGACTATGGCTACACCTTC
.	TRBV24-1	TRBJ2-7	few	CATYARDSQERSYEQYF	TGTGCCACTTACGCGAGGGACTCACAGGAGCGCTCCTACGAGCAGTACTTC
TRBD1	TRBV14	TRBJ2-4	.	CASSHRPGQGLKRYF	TGTGCCAGCAGCCACAGACCGGGACAGGGGCTTAAGAGGTACTTC
TRBD2	TRBV7-3	TRBJ2-7	few	CASSLGLAGAPVDEQYF	TGTGCCAGCAGCTTAGGACTAGCGGGAGCCCCGGTCGACGAGCAGTACTTC
.	TRBV7-8	TRBJ1-4	.	CASSNRGGVENEKLFF	TGTGCCAGCAGTAACCGGGGCGGGGTGGAAAATGAAAAACTGTTTTTT
.	TRBV7-2	TRBJ2-7	few	CASSLADGGYEQYF	TGTGCCAGCAGCTTAGCTGATGGAGGATACGAGCAGTACTTC
TRBD1	TRBV27	TRBJ1-2	few	CASGPGQGSGYTF	TGTGCCAGCGGCCCGGGACAGGGCTCTGGCTACACCTTC
TRBD1	TRBV5-4	TRBJ1-2	once	CASSDGTLGRGQNGYTF	TGTGCCAGCAGCGATGGGACGTTAGGACGGGGACAGAATGGCTACACCTTC
.	TRBV4-1	TRBJ2-3	few	CASSPSQEGGLRADTQYF	TGCGCCAGCAGCCCCTCTCAAGAGGGGGGGCTAAGGGCAGATACGCAGTATTTT
.	TRBV29-1	TRBJ2-2	.	CSVDLQSGELFF	TGCAGCGTTGATTTACAGTCCGGGGAGCTGTTTTTT
.	TRBV19	TRBJ2-7	few	CAVGTDGGEQYF	TGTGCGGTCGGGACTGACGGCGGCGAGCAGTACTTC
.	TRBV30	TRBJ2-5	few	CAWSVRPTLGTQYF	TGTGCCTGGAGTGTACGTCCCACCTTGGGGACCCAGTACTTC
TRBD1	TRBV27	TRBJ1-2	.	CASSLQAGQGKGYTF	TGTGCCAGCAGTCTACAAGCAGGACAGGGGAAGGGCTACACCTTC
TRBD2	TRBV7-9	TRBJ2-5	few	CASSLFPSGRVGETQYF	TGTGCCAGCAGCTTATTTCCTAGCGGGAGGGTTGGAGAGACCCAGTACTTC
TRBD2	TRBV7-9	TRBJ2-3	.	CASSATSSGEDTDTQYF	TGTGCCAGCAGCGCTACCTCTAGCGGGGAAGACACAGATACGCAGTATTTT
.	TRBV27	TRBJ2-5	few	CASSLAGGEEETQYF	TGTGCCAGCAGTTTAGCCGGGGGAGAAGAGGAGACCCAGTACTTC
.	TRBV4-1	TRBJ2-7	many	CASSHPDSMVYEQYF	TGCGCCAGCAGCCACCCGGACAGTATGGTCTACGAGCAGTACTTC
.	TRBV6-4	TRBJ2-3	many	CASSGDGITDTQYF	TGTGCCAGCAGTGGGGACGGAATCACAGATACGCAGTATTTT
.	TRBV7-8	TRBJ2-2	many	CASSPVTGELFF	TGTGCCAGCAGCCCTGTGACCGGGGAGCTGTTTTTT
TRBD1	TRBV6-5	TRBJ1-1	.	CASSYYWDRDSEAFF	TGTGCCAGCAGTTACTATTGGGACAGGGACTCTGAAGCTTTCTTT
.	TRBV29-1	TRBJ2-7	.	CSVEEVGSVSYEQYF	TGCAGCGTTGAGGAGGTAGGGTCGGTGTCCTACGAGCAGTACTTC
.	TRBV20-1	TRBJ1-1	few	CSARDPLQGAKEAFF	TGCAGTGCTAGAGATCCCCTTCAAGGGGCTAAGGAAGCTTTCTTT
.	TRBV19	TRBJ2-7	.	CASSMVTIGAYEQYF	TGTGCCAGTAGTATGGTGACGATCGGGGCTTACGAGCAGTACTTC
.	TRBV13	TRBJ1-1	few	CASSQATLNTEAFF	TGTGCCAGCAGCCAAGCGACACTGAACACTGAAGCTTTCTTT
.	TRBV7-7	TRBJ2-5	.	CASSPLQGRGETQYF	TGTGCCAGCAGCCCCCTTCAGGGGAGGGGGGAGACCCAGTACTTC
TRBD1	TRBV19	TRBJ1-2	few	CASSTYRGPDGYTF	TGTGCCAGTAGTACATACAGGGGGCCGGATGGCTACACCTTC
TRBD1	TRBV11-3	TRBJ2-3	.	CASSSTTGLDTQYF	TGTGCCAGCAGCTCCACGACAGGGCTAGATACGCAGTATTTT
.	TRBV27	TRBJ1-5	.	CASGWGQPQHF	TGTGCCAGTGGATGGGGTCAGCCCCAGCATTTT
.	TRBV7-3	TRBJ2-7	.	CASSLIGNYEQYF	TGTGCCAGCAGCTTAATTGGGAACTACGAGCAGTACTTC
TRBD1	TRBV12-3/TRBV12-4	TRBJ1-2	.	CASIGGTGGVLDYGYTF	TGTGCCAGCATAGGTGGGACAGGGGGCGTTTTGGACTATGGCTACACCTTC
TRBD1	TRBV7-8	TRBJ2-7	.	CASSGSRDRGYEQYF	TGTGCCAGCAGCGGGTCCCGGGACAGGGGCTACGAGCAGTACTTC
TRBD1	TRBV7-2	TRBJ1-1	few	CASSLGGGAFF	TGTGCCAGCAGCCTGGGAGGGGGCGCTTTCTTT